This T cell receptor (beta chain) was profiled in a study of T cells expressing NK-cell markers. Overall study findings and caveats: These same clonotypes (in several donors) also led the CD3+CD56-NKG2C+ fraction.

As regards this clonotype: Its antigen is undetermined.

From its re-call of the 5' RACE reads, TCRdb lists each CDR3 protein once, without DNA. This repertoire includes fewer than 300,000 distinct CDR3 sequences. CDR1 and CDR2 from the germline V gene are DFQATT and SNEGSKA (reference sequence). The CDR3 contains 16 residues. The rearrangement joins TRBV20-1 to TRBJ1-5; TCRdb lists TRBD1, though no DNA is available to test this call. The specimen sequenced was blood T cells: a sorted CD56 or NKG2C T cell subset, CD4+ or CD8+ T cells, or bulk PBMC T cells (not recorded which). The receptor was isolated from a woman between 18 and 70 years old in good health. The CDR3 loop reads CSARDKDRGRVQPQHF.